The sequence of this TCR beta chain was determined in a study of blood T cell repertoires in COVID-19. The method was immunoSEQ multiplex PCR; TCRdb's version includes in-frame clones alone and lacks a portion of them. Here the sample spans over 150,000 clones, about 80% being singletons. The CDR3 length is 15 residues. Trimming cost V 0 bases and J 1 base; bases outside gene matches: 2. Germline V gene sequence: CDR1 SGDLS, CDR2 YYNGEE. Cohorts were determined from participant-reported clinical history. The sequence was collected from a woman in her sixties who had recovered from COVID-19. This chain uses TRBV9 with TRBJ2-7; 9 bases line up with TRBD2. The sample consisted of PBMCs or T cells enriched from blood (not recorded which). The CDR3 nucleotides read TGTGCCAGCAGCGTAGGGCTAGCGGGGTCCTACGAGCAGTACTTC. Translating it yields CASSVGLAGSYEQYF.